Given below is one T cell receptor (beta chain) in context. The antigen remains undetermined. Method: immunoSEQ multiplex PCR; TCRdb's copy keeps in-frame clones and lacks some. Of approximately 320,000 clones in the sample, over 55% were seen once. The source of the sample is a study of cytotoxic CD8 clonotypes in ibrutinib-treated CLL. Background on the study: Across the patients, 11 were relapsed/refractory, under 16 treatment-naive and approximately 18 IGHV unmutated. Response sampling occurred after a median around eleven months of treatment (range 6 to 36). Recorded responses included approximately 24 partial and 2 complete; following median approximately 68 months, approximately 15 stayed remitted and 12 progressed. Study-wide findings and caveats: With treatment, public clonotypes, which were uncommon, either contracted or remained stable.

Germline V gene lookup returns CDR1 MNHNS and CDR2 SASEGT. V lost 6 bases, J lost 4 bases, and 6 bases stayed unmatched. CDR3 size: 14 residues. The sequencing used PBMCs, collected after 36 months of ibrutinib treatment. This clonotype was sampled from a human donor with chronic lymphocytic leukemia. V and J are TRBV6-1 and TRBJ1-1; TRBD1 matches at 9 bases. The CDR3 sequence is CASSQGQGSTEAFF. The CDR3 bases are TGTGCCAGCAGCCAGGGACAGGGATCCACTGAAGCTTTCTTT.